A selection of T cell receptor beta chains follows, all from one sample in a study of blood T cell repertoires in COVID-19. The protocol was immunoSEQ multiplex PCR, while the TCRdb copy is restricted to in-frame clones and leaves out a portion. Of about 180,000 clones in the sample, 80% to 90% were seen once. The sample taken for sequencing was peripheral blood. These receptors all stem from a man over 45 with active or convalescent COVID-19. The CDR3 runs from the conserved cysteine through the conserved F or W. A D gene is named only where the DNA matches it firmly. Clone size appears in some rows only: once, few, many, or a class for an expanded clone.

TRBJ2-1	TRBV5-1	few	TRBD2	CASSATSGSYNEQFF	TGCGCCAGCAGCGCAACTAGCGGGAGCTACAATGAGCAGTTCTTC
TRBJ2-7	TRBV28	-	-	CASSPPGGPDSYEQYF	TGTGCCAGCAGTCCCCCTGGCGGGCCTGACTCCTACGAGCAGTACTTC
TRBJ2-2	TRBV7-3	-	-	CASSAYGLSNTGELFF	TGTGCCAGCAGCGCGTACGGACTCTCGAACACCGGGGAGCTGTTTTTT
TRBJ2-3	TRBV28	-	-	CASRRMGADTDTQYF	TGTGCCAGCCGTAGGATGGGGGCAGACACAGATACGCAGTATTTT
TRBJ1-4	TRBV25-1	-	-	CASSEGNQAEKLFF	TGTGCCAGCAGTGAGGGTAACCAAGCGGAAAAACTGTTTTTT
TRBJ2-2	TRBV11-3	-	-	CASSYRSNTGELFF	TGTGCCAGCAGCTACCGGAGCAACACCGGGGAGCTGTTTTTT
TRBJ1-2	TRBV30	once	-	CAWSDRINYGYTF	TGTGCCTGGAGTGACAGGATTAACTATGGCTACACCTTC
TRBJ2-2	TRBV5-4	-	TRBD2	CASSLGTSGLFPGELFF	TGTGCCAGCAGCCTAGGGACTAGCGGGTTATTCCCCGGGGAGCTGTTTTTT
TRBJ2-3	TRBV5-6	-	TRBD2	CASSSYSRLAGDRDTQYF	TGTGCCAGCAGCTCCTACTCCCGGCTAGCGGGAGACAGGGATACGCAGTATTTT
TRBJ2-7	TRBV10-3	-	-	CAISESRDDEQYF	TGTGCCATCAGTGAGTCGCGGGACGACGAGCAGTACTTC
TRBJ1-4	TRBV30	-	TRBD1	CAWRGKDRGNEKLFF	TGTGCCTGGAGGGGGAAGGACAGGGGTAATGAAAAACTGTTTTTT
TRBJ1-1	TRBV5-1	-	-	CASRPGRGELNTEAFF	TGCGCCAGCAGACCCGGTCGGGGGGAACTGAACACTGAAGCTTTCTTT
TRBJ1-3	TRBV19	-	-	CASNNKSSGNTIYF	TGTGCCAGTAATAACAAAAGCTCTGGAAACACCATATATTTT
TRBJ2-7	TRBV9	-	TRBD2	CASSTGTSDQGGPMSSYEQYF	TGTGCCAGCAGTACCGGGACTAGCGATCAGGGGGGTCCGATGAGCTCCTACGAGCAGTACTTC
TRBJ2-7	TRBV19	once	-	CASRRDSTAGEQYF	TGTGCCAGTAGGAGAGATAGTACTGCCGGGGAGCAGTACTTC
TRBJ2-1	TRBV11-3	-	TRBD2	CASSRGLAGINEQFF	TGTGCCAGCAGCCGGGGACTAGCGGGAATTAATGAGCAGTTCTTC
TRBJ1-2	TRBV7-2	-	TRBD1	CASSLDRGRAYGYTF	TGTGCCAGCAGCTTGGACAGGGGTAGGGCCTATGGCTACACCTTC
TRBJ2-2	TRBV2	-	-	CASNQQATGELFF	TGTGCCAGCAATCAACAGGCCACCGGGGAGCTGTTTTTT
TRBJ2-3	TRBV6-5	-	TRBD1	CASSYLQGADTQYF	TGTGCCAGCAGTTACCTTCAGGGGGCGGATACGCAGTATTTT
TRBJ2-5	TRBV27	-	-	CASRPGHREETQYF	TGTGCCAGCAGGCCCGGACATCGGGAAGAGACCCAGTACTTC
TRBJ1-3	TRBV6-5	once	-	CAISLKSSGNTIYF	TGTGCCATCTCCCTCAAGAGCTCTGGAAACACCATATATTTT
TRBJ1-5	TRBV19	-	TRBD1	CASTTGEGLSNQPQHF	TGTGCCAGTACGACAGGGGAGGGACTGAGCAATCAGCCCCAGCATTTT
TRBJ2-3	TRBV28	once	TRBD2	CASIIAGERGSDTQYF	TGTGCCAGCATCATAGCGGGAGAAAGGGGTTCAGATACGCAGTATTTT
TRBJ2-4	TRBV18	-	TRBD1	CASSSGQDLAKNIQYF	TGTGCCAGCTCGTCGGGACAGGACCTAGCCAAAAACATTCAGTACTTC
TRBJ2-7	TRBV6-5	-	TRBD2	CASSYRLAGVYEQYF	TGTGCCAGCAGTTACAGGCTAGCGGGAGTCTACGAGCAGTACTTC
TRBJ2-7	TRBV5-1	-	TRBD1	CASSLGRAGQGPHEQYF	TGCGCCAGCAGCTTGGGGAGGGCGGGACAGGGCCCCCACGAGCAGTACTTC
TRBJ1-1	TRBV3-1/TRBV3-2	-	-	CASSQGVRAEAFF	TGTGCCAGCAGCCAAGGAGTACGGGCTGAAGCTTTCTTT
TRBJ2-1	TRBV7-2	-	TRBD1	CASSQESTRGLEQFF	TGTGCCAGCAGCCAAGAATCCACCAGGGGGCTTGAGCAGTTCTTC